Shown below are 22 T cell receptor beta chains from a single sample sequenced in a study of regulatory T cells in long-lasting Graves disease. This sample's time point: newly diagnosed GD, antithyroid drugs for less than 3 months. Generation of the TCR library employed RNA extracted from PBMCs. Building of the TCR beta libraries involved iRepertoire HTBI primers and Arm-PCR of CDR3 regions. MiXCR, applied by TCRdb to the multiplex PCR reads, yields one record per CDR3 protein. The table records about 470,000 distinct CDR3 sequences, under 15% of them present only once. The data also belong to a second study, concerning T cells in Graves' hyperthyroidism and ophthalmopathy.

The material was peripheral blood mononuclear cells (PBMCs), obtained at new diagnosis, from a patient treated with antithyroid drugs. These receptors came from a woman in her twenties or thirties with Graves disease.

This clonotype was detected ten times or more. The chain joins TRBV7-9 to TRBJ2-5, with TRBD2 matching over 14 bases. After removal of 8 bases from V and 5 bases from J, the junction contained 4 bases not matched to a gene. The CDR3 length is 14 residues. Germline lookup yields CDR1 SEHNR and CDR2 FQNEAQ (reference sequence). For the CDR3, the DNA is TGTGCCAGCGGGACTAGCGGGAGTGGCGAGACCCAGTACTTC. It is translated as CASGTSGSGETQYF.

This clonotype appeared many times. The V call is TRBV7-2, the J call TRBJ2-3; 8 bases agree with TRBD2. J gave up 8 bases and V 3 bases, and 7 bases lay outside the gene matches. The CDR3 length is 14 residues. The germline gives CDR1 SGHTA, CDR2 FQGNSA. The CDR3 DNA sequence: TGTGCCAGCAGCTTTTCCGGGAGCGGGAGTACGCAGTATTTT. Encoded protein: CASSFSGSGSTQYF.

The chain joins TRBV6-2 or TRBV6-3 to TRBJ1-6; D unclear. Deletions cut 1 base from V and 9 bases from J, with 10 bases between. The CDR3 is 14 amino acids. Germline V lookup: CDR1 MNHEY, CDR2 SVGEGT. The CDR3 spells CASSYFGEVSPLHF. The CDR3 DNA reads TGTGCCAGCAGTTACTTTGGGGAGGTTTCACCCCTCCACTTT.

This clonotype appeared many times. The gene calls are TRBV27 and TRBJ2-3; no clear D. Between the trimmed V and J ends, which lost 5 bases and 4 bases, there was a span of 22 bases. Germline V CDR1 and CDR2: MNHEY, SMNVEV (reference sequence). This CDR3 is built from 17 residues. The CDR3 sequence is CASSARRREPAPDTQYF. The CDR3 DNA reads TGTGCCAGCAGTGCTCGAAGACGCGAGCCCGCGCCAGATACGCAGTATTTT.

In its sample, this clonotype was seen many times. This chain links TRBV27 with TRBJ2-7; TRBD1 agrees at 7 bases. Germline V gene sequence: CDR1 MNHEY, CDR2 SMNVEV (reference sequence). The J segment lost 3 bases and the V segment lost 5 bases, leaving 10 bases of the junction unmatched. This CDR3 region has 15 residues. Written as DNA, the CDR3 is TGTGCCAGCAGTATGATGACAGGGATCCGCTACGAGCAGTACTTC. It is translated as CASSMMTGIRYEQYF.

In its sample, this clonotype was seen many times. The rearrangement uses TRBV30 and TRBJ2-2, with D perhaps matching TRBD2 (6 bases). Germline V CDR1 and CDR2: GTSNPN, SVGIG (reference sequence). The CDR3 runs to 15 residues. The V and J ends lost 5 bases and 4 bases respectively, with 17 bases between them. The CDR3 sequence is CAWSPGGKVTGELFF. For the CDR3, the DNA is TGTGCCTGGTCTCCGGGCGGGAAGGTCACCGGGGAGCTGTTTTTT.

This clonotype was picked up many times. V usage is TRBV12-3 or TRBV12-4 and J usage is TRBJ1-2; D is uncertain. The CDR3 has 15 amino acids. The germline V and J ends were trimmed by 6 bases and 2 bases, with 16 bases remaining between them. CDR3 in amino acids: CASRLTAGENYGYTF. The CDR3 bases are TGTGCCAGCAGGCTCACCGCCGGGGAGAACTATGGCTACACCTTC.

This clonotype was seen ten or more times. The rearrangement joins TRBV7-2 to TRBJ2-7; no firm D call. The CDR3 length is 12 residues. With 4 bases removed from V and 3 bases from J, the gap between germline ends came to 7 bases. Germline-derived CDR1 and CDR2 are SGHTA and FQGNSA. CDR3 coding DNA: TGTGCCAGCAGCTCGACCTACTACGAGCAGTACTTC. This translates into CASSSTYYEQYF.

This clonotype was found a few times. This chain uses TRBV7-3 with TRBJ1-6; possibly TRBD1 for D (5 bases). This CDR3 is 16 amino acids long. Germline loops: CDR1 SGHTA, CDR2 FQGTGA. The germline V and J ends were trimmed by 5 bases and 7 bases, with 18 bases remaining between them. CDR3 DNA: TGTGCCAGCAGCCCCACGCCTCGGGGCCGCAATTCACCCCTCCACTTT. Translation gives CASSPTPRGRNSPLHF.

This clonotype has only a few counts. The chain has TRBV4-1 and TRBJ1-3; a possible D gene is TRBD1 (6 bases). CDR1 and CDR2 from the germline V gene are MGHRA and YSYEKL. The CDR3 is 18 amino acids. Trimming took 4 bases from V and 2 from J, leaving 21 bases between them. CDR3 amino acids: CASSRWGFGTQAGNTIYF. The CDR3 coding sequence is TGCGCCAGCAGCCGTTGGGGTTTCGGGACACAGGCTGGAAACACCATATATTTT.

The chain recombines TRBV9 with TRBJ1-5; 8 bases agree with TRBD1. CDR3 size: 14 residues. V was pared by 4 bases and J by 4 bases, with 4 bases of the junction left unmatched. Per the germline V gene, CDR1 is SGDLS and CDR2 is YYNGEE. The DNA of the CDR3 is TGTGCCAGCAGCCGGACAGGGACGAATCAGCCCCAGCATTTT. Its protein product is CASSRTGTNQPQHF.

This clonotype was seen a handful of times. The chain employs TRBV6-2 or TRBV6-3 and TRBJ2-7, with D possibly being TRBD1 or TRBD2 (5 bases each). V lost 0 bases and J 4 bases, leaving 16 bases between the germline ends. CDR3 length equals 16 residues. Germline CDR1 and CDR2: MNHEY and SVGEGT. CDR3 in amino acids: CASSYSGDPGRYEQYF. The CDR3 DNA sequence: TGTGCCAGCAGTTACTCAGGGGACCCCGGACGGTACGAGCAGTACTTC.

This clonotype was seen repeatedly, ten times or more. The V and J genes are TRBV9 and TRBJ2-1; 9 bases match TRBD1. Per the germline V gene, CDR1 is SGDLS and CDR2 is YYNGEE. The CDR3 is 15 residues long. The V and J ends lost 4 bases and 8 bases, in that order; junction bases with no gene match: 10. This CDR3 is CASSPPDRGSDEQFF. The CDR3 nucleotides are TGTGCCAGCAGCCCACCGGACAGGGGATCGGATGAGCAGTTCTTC.

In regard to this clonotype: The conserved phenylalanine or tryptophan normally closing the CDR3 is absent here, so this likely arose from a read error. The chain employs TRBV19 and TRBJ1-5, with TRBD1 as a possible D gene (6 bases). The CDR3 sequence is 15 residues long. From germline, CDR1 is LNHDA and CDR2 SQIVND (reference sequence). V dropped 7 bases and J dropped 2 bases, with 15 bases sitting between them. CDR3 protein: CASNRAGGGNQPQHL. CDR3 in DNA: TGTGCCAGTAACAGGGCGGGAGGGGGCAATCAGCCCCAGCATCTT.

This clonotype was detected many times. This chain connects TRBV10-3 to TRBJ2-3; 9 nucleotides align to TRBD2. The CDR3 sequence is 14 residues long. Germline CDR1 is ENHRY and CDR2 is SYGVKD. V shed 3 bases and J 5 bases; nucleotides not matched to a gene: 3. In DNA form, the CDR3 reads TGTGCCATCAGTGAAGCGGGAGGTGGAGATACGCAGTATTTT. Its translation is CAISEAGGGDTQYF.

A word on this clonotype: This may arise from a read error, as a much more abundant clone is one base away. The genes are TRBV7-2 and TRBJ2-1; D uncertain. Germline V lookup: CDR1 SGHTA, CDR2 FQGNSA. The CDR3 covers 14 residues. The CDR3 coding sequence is TGTGCCAGCAGCTTAGCGCTAGTACGTGATGAGCAGTCCTTC. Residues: CASSLALVRDEQSF.

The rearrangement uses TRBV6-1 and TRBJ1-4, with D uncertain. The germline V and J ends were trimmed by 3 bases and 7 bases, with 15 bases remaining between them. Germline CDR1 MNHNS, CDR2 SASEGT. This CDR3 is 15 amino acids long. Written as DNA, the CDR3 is TGTGCCAGCAGTGAGTCTCCCCTCGGGAGTGAAAAACTGTTTTTT. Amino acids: CASSESPLGSEKLFF.

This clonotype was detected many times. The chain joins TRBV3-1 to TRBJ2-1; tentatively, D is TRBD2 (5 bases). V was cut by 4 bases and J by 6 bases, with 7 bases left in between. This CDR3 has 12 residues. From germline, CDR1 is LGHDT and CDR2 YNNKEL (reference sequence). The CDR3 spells CASSPGFNEQFF. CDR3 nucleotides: TGTGCCAGCAGCCCGGGGTTCAATGAGCAGTTCTTC.

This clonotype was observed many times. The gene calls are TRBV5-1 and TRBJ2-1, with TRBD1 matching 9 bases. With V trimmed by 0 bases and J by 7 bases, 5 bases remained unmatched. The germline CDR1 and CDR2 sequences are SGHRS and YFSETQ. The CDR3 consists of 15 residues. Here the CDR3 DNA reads TGCGCCAGCAGCTTGGATCGGACAGGGGAAAATGAGCAGTTCTTC. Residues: CASSLDRTGENEQFF. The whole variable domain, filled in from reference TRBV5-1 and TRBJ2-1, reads KAGVTQTPRYLIKTRGQQVTLSCSPISGHRSVSWYQQTPGQGLQFLFEYFSETQRNKGNFPGRFSGRQFSNSRSEMNVSTLELGDSALYLCASSLDRTGENEQFFGPGTRLTVL.

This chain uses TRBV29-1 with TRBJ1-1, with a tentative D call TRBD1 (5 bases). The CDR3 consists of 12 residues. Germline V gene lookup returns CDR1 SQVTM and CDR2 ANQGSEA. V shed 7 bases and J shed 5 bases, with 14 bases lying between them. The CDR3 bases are TGCAGCGGGGTATGGGGGAGGACTGAAGCTTTCTTT. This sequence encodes CSGVWGRTEAFF.

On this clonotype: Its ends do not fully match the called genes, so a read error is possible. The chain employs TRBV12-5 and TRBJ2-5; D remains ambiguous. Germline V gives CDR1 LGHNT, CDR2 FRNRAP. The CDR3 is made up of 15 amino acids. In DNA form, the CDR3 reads TGTGCTAGTGGGTTGGGTCAGGTTGCCCGGGAGACCCAGTACTTC. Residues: CASGLGQVARETQYF.

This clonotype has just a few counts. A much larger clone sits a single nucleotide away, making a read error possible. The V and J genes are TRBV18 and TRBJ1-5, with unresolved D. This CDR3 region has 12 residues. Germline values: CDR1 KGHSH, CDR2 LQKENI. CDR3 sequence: CARSTLNQPQHF. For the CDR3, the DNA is TGTGCCCGCTCCACCCTTAATCAGCCCCAGCATTTT.